Listed below are T cell receptor beta chains from one sample, sequenced in a study of shared T cell receptors in the human thymus. Only in-frame clones appear in the TCRdb table, and some are missing; sequencing was by immunoSEQ multiplex PCR. Here the sample spans roughly 660,000 clones, 88% being singletons. The sample was also reused in another study, on human thymus T cells.

Material for sequencing was thymocytes. These receptors were taken from a boy in the first two years of life with a congenital heart defect. The CDR3 runs from the conserved cysteine through the conserved F or W. Each record gives: D gene, CDR3 length, V gene, J gene, clone size, CDR3 DNA, CDR3 protein. The D gene is left open where the match is weak. Clone size is stated in some rows and not others, as once, few, many or a class when expanded.

>NA|16|TRBV7-2|TRBJ2-7|NA
TGTGCCAGCAGCTTATACCAGTGGGCCCTCTCCTACGAGCAGTACTTC
CASSLYQWALSYEQYF
>TRBD2|16|TRBV4-1|TRBJ2-2|NA
TGCGCCAGCAGCCAAGATACCGGACTAGGGCCCGGGGAGCTGTTTTTT
CASSQDTGLGPGELFF
>NA|14|TRBV21-1|TRBJ2-7|NA
TGTGCCAGCAGCAAAGAAGGCAGGTACTACGAGCAGTACTTC
CASSKEGRYYEQYF
>NA|21|TRBV12-2|TRBJ2-3|NA
TGTGCAAGTCGCTTAGAAAGGGCTAGCGGGAGGGCCGCTCAAAGGACAGATACGCAGTATTTT
CASRLERASGRAAQRTDTQYF
>NA|12|TRBV30|TRBJ1-1|NA
TGTGCCTGCAGACAGGAGAACACTGAAGCTTTCTTT
CACRQENTEAFF
>NA|12|TRBV7-9|TRBJ2-3|NA
TGTGCCACCGGCGGGTTCACAGATACGCAGTATTTT
CATGGFTDTQYF
>TRBD1|14|TRBV5-4|TRBJ1-4|few
TGTGCCAGCAGTAACGACAGGGTTGGGGAAAAACTGTTTTTT
CASSNDRVGEKLFF
>NA|15|TRBV4-1|TRBJ1-2|NA
TGCGCCAGCAGCCAAGATACCAGATATCACTATGGCTACACCTTC
CASSQDTRYHYGYTF
>TRBD2|19|TRBV4-2|TRBJ2-7|NA
TGTGCCAGCAGCGGACGGATGGCTAGCGGGAGTTTAAGCTCCTACGAGCAGTACTTC
CASSGRMASGSLSSYEQYF
>NA|16|TRBV10-3|TRBJ2-2|NA
TGTGCCATCAGTGGAAGGGGGGGCGGAAGGACCGGGGAGCTGTTTTTT
CAISGRGGGRTGELFF
>NA|15|TRBV6-5|TRBJ1-6|NA
TGTGCCAGCAGTTACTCGTCGAGTCCTCGTTCACCCCTCCACTTT
CASSYSSSPRSPLHF
>TRBD1|18|TRBV11-2|TRBJ2-1|NA
TGTGCCAGCAGCTTAGGGACAGGGGGCTCGGGCTCCTACAATGAGCAGTTCTTC
CASSLGTGGSGSYNEQFF
>NA|15|TRBV4-3|TRBJ1-5|NA
TGCGCCAGCAGCCAAGATGCGAGTCGCAATCAGCCCCAGCATTTT
CASSQDASRNQPQHF
>NA|17|TRBV25-1|TRBJ2-5|NA
TGTGCCAGCAGTGAAAATGTGGGAGTTTTCCTCAGGGAGACCCAGTACTTC
CASSENVGVFLRETQYF
>TRBD1|21|TRBV5-1|TRBJ1-1|NA
TGCGCCAGCAGCTTGGCCCTCCCACTTAGGACAGGGGGGGTCATGAACACTGAAGCTTTCTTT
CASSLALPLRTGGVMNTEAFF
>NA|13|TRBV4-3|TRBJ2-5|once
TGCGCCAGCAGCCGGCGCAGGGAAGAGACCCAGTACTTC
CASSRRREETQYF
>TRBD2|19|TRBV5-6|TRBJ2-1|NA
TGTGCCAGCAGCTTGAGGGGGCTAGCGGGAGCCGGCTCCTACAATGAGCAGTTCTTC
CASSLRGLAGAGSYNEQFF
>NA|13|TRBV7-3|TRBJ2-1|NA
TGTGCCAGCAGCTTAACCCCTTGCAATGAGCAGTTCTTC
CASSLTPCNEQFF
>TRBD2|16|TRBV4-2|TRBJ2-1|NA
TGTGCCAGCAGCCACAATTGGACTAGCGGTCACAATGAGCAGTTCTTC
CASSHNWTSGHNEQFF
>TRBD1|15|TRBV28|TRBJ2-3|NA
TGTGCCAGCAGGGGACAGGGCCCCATGACAGATACGCAGTATTTT
CASRGQGPMTDTQYF
>NA|14|TRBV6-5|TRBJ1-1|NA
TGTGCCAGCAAGAGGGCACCCATTAGAACTGAAGCTTTCTTT
CASKRAPIRTEAFF
>TRBD1|15|TRBV18|TRBJ2-7|NA
TGTGCCAGCTCACCAACGGGACAGGGTTTCTACGAGCAGTACTTC
CASSPTGQGFYEQYF
>TRBD1|15|TRBV19|TRBJ2-3|NA
TGTGCCAGTAGTGAGGACAGGGGGCGGACAGATACGCAGTATTTT
CASSEDRGRTDTQYF
>TRBD2|17|TRBV27|TRBJ2-3|NA
TGTGCCAGCAGTTTATCGATGACTAGCGGGAACTCAGATACGCAGTATTTT
CASSLSMTSGNSDTQYF
>NA|16|TRBV7-9|TRBJ1-2|once
TGTGCCAGCAGCCCCAGCTTAGTCCGGGCTAACTATGGCTACACCTTC
CASSPSLVRANYGYTF
>TRBD1|13|TRBV10-2|TRBJ1-5|NA
TGCGCCAGCAGAACAGGGGCCAATCAGCCCCAGCATTTT
CASRTGANQPQHF
>NA|15|TRBV4-1|TRBJ2-7|NA
TGCGCCAGCAGCCAAGATACAATGATTTCCTACGAGCAGTACTTC
CASSQDTMISYEQYF
>TRBD2|18|TRBV28|TRBJ2-7|NA
TGTGCCAGCAGTTTAAAGCATGACCCCGGGACTAGCGATTGGGGAGAGTACTTC
CASSLKHDPGTSDWGEYF
>TRBD2|15|TRBV5-1|TRBJ2-7|NA
TGCGCCAGCAGCTTGGCTGGGCGGGAGGTCTGCGAGCAGTACTTC
CASSLAGREVCEQYF
>TRBD1|17|TRBV19|TRBJ1-2|NA
TGTGCCAGTAGTATGGTAAGGCAGGGGGAGGAATCCTATGGCTACACCTTC
CASSMVRQGEESYGYTF
>TRBD2|16|TRBV7-2|TRBJ2-7|NA
TGTGCCAGCAGCCGGGACCCGACTAGCGGGACATACGAGCAGTACTTC
CASSRDPTSGTYEQYF
>TRBD1|16|TRBV18|TRBJ2-2|few
TGTGCCAGCTCACCCCTCGGGACAGCTAACACCGGGGAGCTGTTTTTT
CASSPLGTANTGELFF
>TRBD1|13|TRBV29-1|TRBJ2-5|NA
TGCAGCACTTGGGACAGGGGAGGAGAGACCCAGTACTTC
CSTWDRGGETQYF
>NA|16|TRBV18|TRBJ2-5|NA
TGTGCCAGCTCACCAGGCCGGCGGGGCTCTCAGGAGACCCAGTACTTC
CASSPGRRGSQETQYF
>TRBD1|16|TRBV5-6|TRBJ1-2|NA
TGTGCCAGCAGCACCAATTGGACAGGGGGCCTCCCGGGCTACACCTTC
CASSTNWTGGLPGYTF
>TRBD1|16|TRBV11-2|TRBJ2-7|NA
TGTGCCAGCAGCTTCGGACAGGCCGTCCTAGGCCACGAGCAGTACTTC
CASSFGQAVLGHEQYF
>NA|15|TRBV6-1|TRBJ1-5|NA
TGTGCCAGCAGAAACAGGTTCCCAGGCAATCAGCCCCAGCATTTT
CASRNRFPGNQPQHF
>NA|13|TRBV28|TRBJ1-2|NA
TGTGCCAGCAGTCCTCCAGGGGACTATGGCTACACCTTC
CASSPPGDYGYTF
>TRBD1|18|TRBV7-2|TRBJ1-2|NA
TGTGCCAGCAGCCCGGGACCACAGGGGGCCCTTACTAACTATGGCTACACCTTC
CASSPGPQGALTNYGYTF
>TRBD1|15|TRBV28|TRBJ2-2|NA
TGTGCCAGCAAGGACAGGGGTTCGAACACCGGGGAGCTGTTTTTT
CASKDRGSNTGELFF
>TRBD2|16|TRBV4-1|TRBJ2-7|NA
TGCGCCAGCAGCCAAGAATCTAGCGGGAGGGTCTACGAGCAGTACTTC
CASSQESSGRVYEQYF
>NA|14|TRBV7-6|TRBJ1-5|NA
TGTGCCAGGGAGCTACAGGTACCAAATCAGCCCCAGCATTTT
CARELQVPNQPQHF
>NA|16|TRBV7-2|TRBJ1-3|NA
TGTGCCAGCAGCTTAAGATCAGGGGAGCTCGGAAACACCATATATTTT
CASSLRSGELGNTIYF
>NA|18|TRBV30|TRBJ2-1|NA
TGTGCCTGGGAGGCGGGACAGCCTCCTCTTGCGTCCTACAATGAGCAGTTCTTC
CAWEAGQPPLASYNEQFF
>NA|17|TRBV7-8|TRBJ2-3|NA
TGTGCCAGCAGCTTAGCGGAGGAGGAGCCAAGCACAGATACGCAGTATTTT
CASSLAEEEPSTDTQYF
>TRBD1|16|TRBV6-5|TRBJ1-4|NA
TGTGCCAGCAGTTCGACAGGGGGGTCTCGCAATGAAAAACTGTTTTTT
CASSSTGGSRNEKLFF
>NA|16|TRBV4-2|TRBJ2-7|NA
TGTGCCAGCAGCCAAGAATTCGGGTATTGGTCCTACGAGCAGTACTTC
CASSQEFGYWSYEQYF
>TRBD1|13|TRBV6-1|TRBJ2-1|NA
TGTGCCAGCAACCCCGACAGGGGGGCTGAGCAGTTCTTC
CASNPDRGAEQFF
>NA|16|TRBV10-3|TRBJ1-5|NA
TGTGCCATCAGTGATGACCCGCTCGGAGGCAATCAGCCCCAGCATTTT
CAISDDPLGGNQPQHF
>TRBD2|16|TRBV7-3|TRBJ2-7|NA
TGTGCCAGCAGCTTAAATGGTCCTAGCGGGAGTTACGAGCAGTACTTC
CASSLNGPSGSYEQYF
>TRBD2|19|TRBV14|TRBJ2-7|NA
TGTGCCAGCAGCCCAGTGGATAGCGGGAGGGGATTAACCCCCTACGAGCAGTACTTC
CASSPVDSGRGLTPYEQYF
>TRBD1|16|TRBV28|TRBJ2-3|NA
TGTGCCAGCAGTTTACACCCCCAGGGGGCAACAGATACGCAGTATTTT
CASSLHPQGATDTQYF
>NA|16|TRBV4-1|TRBJ1-5|NA
TGCGCCAGCAGCCAAGGATTTATGGAGGGCTCTCAGCCCCAGCATTTT
CASSQGFMEGSQPQHF
>TRBD2|14|TRBV19|TRBJ2-1|NA
TGTGCCAGCGCCGTCGGGAGGCGGGAGATTGAGCAGTTCTTC
CASAVGRREIEQFF
>NA|15|TRBV15|TRBJ2-6|once
TGTGCCACCAGCCCCCGGGGCTCTGGGGCCAACGTCCTGACTTTC
CATSPRGSGANVLTF